The 3 T cell receptor beta chains presented below share a single source sample, sequenced in a study of T cell responses to AZD1222 COVID-19 vaccine. Method: immunoSEQ multiplex PCR; TCRdb's copy keeps in-frame clones and lacks some. The sample records fewer than 110,000 clones, about nine tenths being singletons. The sample in question was peripheral blood, obtained on day 0 of AZD1222 vaccination. These receptor sequences come from an adult in good health.

The chain is built from TRBV6-6 and TRBJ1-3; D is unresolved. The V and J ends lost 7 bases and 1 base respectively, with 8 bases between them. Germline loops: CDR1 MNHNY, CDR2 SVGAGI (reference sequence). The CDR3 sequence is 13 residues long. CDR3 loop: CASKLRSGNTIYF. In DNA, the CDR3 is TGTGCCAGCAAACTCCGATCTGGAAACACCATATATTTT.

This chain connects TRBV6-2 or TRBV6-3 to TRBJ2-7; possible D gene TRBD2, 7 bases. The germline V gene has CDR1 MNHEY and CDR2 SVGEGT. The CDR3 runs 17 residues. Trimming took off 2 bases at V and 6 bases at J, with 23 bases between the two ends. CDR3 coding DNA: TGTGCCAGCAGTTACAGGACCCTAGTCCGGCGGGGGCTCGAGCAGTACTTC. Translation gives CASSYRTLVRRGLEQYF.

This clone showed up just once. The chain combines TRBV6-5 with TRBJ2-1; 9 nucleotides agree with TRBD1. Trimming removed 6 bases from V and 8 bases from J; junction bases left unmatched: 11. Germline values: CDR1 MNHEY, CDR2 SVGAGI. This CDR3 has 15 amino acids. Here the CDR3 DNA reads TGTGCCAGCAGACCCACCGGGACAGGGATAGATGAGCAGTTCTTC. It codes for CASRPTGTGIDEQFF.